This T cell receptor (beta chain) came from a study of T cells in Graves' hyperthyroidism and ophthalmopathy. Study overall: Peripheral blood was taken when the disease was first diagnosed, before any treatment began.

Patients were excluded for uncontrolled infection, other autoimmune disease, pregnancy or lactation. The ends were cut back, 2 bases at V and 2 bases at J, with 10 bases in the middle. CDR1 KGHSH and CDR2 LQKENI come from the germline V gene. The CDR3 contains 14 residues. This clonotype has just a few counts. Its target is not known. Researchers amplified the TCR beta CDR3 regions from RNA transcripts. The primer set for the first-round RT-PCR of the TCR CDR3 was HTBI. TCRdb reanalysed the multiplex PCR reads using MiXCR and keeps one entry per CDR3 protein. In the table there are approximately 200,000 distinct CDR3 sequences, around 16% of which are singletons. Findings of the study overall: Among clonotypes expanded in thyroid above 0.001, most were also found in blood.

Sequencing used blood. The chain uses TRBV18 and TRBJ2-7; no reliable D call. This TCR was sampled from a man between 40 and 49 years old with Graves' hyperthyroidism. CDR3 nucleotides: TGTGCCAGCTCACCATATTATACGGCCTACGAGCAGTACTTC. Protein: CASSPYYTAYEQYF.